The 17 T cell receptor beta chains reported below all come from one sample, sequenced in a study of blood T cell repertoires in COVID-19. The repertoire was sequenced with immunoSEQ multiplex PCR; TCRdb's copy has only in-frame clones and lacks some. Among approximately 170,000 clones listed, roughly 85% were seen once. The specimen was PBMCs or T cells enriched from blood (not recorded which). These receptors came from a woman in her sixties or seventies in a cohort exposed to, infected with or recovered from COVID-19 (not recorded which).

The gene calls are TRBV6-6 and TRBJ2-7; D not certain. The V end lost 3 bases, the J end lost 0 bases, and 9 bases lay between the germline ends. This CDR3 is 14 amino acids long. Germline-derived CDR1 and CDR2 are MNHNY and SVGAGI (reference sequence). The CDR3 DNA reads TGTGCCAGCAGTTATACCCTACTCTCCTACGAGCAGTACTTC. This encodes CASSYTLLSYEQYF.

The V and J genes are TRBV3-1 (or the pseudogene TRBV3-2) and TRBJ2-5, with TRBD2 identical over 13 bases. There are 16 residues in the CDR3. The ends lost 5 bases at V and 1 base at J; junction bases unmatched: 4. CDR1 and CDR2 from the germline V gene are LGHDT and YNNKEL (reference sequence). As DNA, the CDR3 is TGTGCCAGCAGCGCGAGGACTAGCGGGAGCCAAGAGACCCAGTACTTC. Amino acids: CASSARTSGSQETQYF.

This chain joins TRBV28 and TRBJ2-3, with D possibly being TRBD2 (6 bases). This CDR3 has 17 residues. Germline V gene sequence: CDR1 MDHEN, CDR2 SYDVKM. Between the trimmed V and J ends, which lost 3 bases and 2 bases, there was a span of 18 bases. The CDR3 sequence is CASSFLTGGTITDTQYF. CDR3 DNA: TGTGCCAGCAGTTTTCTTACTGGCGGGACCATCACAGATACGCAGTATTTT.

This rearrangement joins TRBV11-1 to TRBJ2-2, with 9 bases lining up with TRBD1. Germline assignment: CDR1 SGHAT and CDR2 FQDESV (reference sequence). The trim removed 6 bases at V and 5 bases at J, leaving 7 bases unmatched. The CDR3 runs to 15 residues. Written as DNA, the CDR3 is TGTGCCAGCAGTCATGGGGACAGGGCTACCGGGGAGCTGTTTTTT. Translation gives CASSHGDRATGELFF.

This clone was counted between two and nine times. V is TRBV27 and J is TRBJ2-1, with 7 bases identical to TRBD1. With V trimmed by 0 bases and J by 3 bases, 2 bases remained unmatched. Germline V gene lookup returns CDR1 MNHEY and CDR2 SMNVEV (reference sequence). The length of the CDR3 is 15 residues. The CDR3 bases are TGTGCCAGCAGTTTATCGGGGACAGACTACAATGAGCAGTTCTTC. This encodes CASSLSGTDYNEQFF.

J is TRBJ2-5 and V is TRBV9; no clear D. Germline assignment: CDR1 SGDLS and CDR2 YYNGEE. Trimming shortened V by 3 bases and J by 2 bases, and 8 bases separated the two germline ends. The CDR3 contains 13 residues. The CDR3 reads CASSAIPQETQYF. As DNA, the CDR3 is TGTGCCAGCAGCGCTATCCCTCAAGAGACCCAGTACTTC.

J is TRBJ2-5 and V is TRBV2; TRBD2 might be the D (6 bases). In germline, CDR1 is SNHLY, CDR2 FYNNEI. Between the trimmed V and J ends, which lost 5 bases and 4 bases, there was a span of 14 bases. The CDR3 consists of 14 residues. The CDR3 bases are TGTGCCAGCAGTCTCCAGGGAGCGGGAGAGACCCAGTACTTC. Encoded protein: CASSLQGAGETQYF. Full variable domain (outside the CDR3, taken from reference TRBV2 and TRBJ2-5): EPEVTQTPSHQVTQMGQEVILRCVPISNHLYFYWYRQILGQKVEFLVSFYNNEISEKSEIFDDQFSVERPDGSNFTLKIRSTKLEDSAMYFCASSLQGAGETQYFGPGTRLLVL.

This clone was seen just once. DNA for the CDR3: TGTGCCACTAGGGTAGGGAGATCGGATACGCAGTATTTT. Amino acids: CATRVGRSDTQYF. The chain uses TRBV19 and TRBJ2-3; D is perhaps TRBD2 (5 bases). CDR3 length equals 13 residues. Germline CDR1 LNHDA, CDR2 SQIVND (reference sequence). Deletions cut 10 bases from V and 6 bases from J, with 17 bases between.

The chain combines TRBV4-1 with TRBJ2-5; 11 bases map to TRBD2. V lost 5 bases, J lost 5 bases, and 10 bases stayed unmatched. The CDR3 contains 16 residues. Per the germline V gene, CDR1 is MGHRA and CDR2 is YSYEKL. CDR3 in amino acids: CASSYVSGRAVETQYF. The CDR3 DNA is TGCGCCAGCAGCTACGTTAGCGGGAGGGCCGTGGAGACCCAGTACTTC.

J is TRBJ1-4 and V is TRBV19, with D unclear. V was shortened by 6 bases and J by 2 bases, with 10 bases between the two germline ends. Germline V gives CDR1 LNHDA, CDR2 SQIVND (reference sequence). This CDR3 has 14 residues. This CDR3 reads CASSRRGTNEKLFF. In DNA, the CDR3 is TGTGCCAGTAGCCGACGCGGGACTAATGAAAAACTGTTTTTT.

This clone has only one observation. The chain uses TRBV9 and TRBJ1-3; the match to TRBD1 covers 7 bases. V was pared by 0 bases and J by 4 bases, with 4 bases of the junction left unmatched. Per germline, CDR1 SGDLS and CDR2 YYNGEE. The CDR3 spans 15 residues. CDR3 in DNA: TGTGCCAGCAGCGTAGGACAGGGATTAGGAAACACCATATATTTT. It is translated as CASSVGQGLGNTIYF.

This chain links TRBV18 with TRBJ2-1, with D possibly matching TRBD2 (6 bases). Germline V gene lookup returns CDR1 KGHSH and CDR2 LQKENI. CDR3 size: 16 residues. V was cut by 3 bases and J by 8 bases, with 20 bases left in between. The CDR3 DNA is TGTGCCAGCTCACCTCCAGCCAGGGTGTCGGGGGATGAGCAGTTCTTC. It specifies CASSPPARVSGDEQFF. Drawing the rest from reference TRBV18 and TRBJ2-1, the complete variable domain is NAGVMQNPRHLVRRRGQEARLRCSPMKGHSHVYWYRQLPEEGLKFMVYLQKENIIDESGMPKERFSAEFPKEGPSILRIQQVVRGDSAAYFCASSPPARVSGDEQFFGPGTRLTVL.

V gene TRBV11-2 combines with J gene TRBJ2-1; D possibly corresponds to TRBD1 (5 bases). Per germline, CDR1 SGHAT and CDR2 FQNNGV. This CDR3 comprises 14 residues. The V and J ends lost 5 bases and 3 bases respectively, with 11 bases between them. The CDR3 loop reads CASSPRTLYNEQFF. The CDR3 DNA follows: TGTGCCAGCAGCCCCCGGACACTCTACAATGAGCAGTTCTTC. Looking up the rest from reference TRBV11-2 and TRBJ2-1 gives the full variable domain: EAGVAQSPRYKIIEKRQSVAFWCNPISGHATLYWYQQILGQGPKLLIQFQNNGVVDDSQLPKDRFSAERLKGVDSTLKIQPAKLEDSAVYLCASSPRTLYNEQFFGPGTRLTVL.

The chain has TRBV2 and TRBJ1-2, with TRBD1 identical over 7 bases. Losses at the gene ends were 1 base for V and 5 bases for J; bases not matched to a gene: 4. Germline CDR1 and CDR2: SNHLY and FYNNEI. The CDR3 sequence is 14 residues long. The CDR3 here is CASSEGGQPYGYTF. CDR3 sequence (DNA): TGTGCCAGCAGTGAAGGGGGACAGCCTTATGGCTACACCTTC.

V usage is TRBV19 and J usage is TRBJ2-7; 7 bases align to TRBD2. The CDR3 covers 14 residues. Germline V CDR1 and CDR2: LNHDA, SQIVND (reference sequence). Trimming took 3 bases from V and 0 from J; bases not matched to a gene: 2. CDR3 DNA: TGTGCCAGTAGTATCCGGGGGGTCTCCTACGAGCAGTACTTC. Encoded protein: CASSIRGVSYEQYF.

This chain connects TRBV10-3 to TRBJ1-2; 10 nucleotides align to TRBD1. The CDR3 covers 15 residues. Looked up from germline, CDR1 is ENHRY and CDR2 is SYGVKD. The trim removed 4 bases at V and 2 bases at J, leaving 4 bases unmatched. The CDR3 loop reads CAISGGTGENYGYTF. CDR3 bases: TGTGCCATCAGTGGGGGGACAGGGGAAAACTATGGCTACACCTTC.

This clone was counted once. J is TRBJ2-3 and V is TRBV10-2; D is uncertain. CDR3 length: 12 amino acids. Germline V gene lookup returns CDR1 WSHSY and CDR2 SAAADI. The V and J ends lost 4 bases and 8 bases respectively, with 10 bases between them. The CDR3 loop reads CASSVVAGTQYF. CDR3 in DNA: TGCGCCAGCAGTGTGGTCGCCGGTACGCAGTATTTT.